The entry below gives a single T cell receptor beta chain sequence along with its context. CDR3 length equals 14 residues. Unmatched junction bases numbered 9, after V lost 1 base and J lost 12 bases. Looked up from germline, CDR1 is SEHNR and CDR2 is FQNEAQ (reference sequence). All patients picked for sequencing had shown, by flow cytometry, an expansion of CD8+CD57+ cells. The template for TCR beta VDJ and CDR3 sequence profiling was genomic DNA. TCRdb ran MiXCR on the reads and lists one entry per CDR3 protein. The sample carries 300,000 or so distinct CDR3 sequences, roughly 53% recorded once. The entry originates in a study of CD8+CD57+ T cells in acquired aplastic anemia. Overall study: Sorted CD4+ and CD8+ cells yielded around 3.3 ug of DNA on average.

Material: sorted CD4+, CD8+, or CD8+CD57+ T cells (not recorded which) from PBMCs. This sequence was found in a human donor with aplastic anemia. The chain uses TRBV7-9 and TRBJ2-1; 7 nucleotides agree with TRBD2. The CDR3 region is CASSLGLSGGWQFF. The DNA of the CDR3 is TGTGCCAGCAGCTTAGGTTTATCGGGAGGCTGGCAGTTCTTC. Drawing the rest from reference TRBV7-9 and TRBJ2-1, the complete variable domain is DTGVSQNPRHKITKRGQNVTFRCDPISEHNRLYWYRQTLGQGPEFLTYFQNEAQLEKSRLLSDRFSAERPKGSFSTLEIQRTEQGDSAMYLCASSLGLSGGWQFFGPGTRLTVL.